The 27 T cell receptor beta chains presented below share a single source sample, sequenced in a study of CD8 T cells in Susac syndrome. Random hexamers were used to reverse transcribe the RNA input (about 0.5 to 1 ug). TCRdb reanalysed the immunoSEQ multiplex PCR reads using MiXCR and keeps one entry per CDR3 protein. The repertoire consists of roughly 180,000 distinct CDR3 sequences, with about 95% occurring once and the leading ten covering about 0.1%. The sample was CD4+ T cells from PBMCs. The receptors originated from a human donor in good health.

This clonotype showed up just once. V usage is TRBV7-9 and J usage is TRBJ1-1; D uncertain. V was clipped by 2 bases and J by 1 base, with 5 bases between them. This CDR3 is 13 amino acids long. Germline assignment: CDR1 SEHNR and CDR2 FQNEAQ (reference sequence). Here the CDR3 DNA reads TGTGCCAGCAGCTTAAGGGAGAACACTGAAGCTTTCTTT. Its translation: CASSLRENTEAFF.

The chain links TRBV2 to TRBJ2-5; maybe TRBD1 (6 bases). Looked up from germline, CDR1 is SNHLY and CDR2 is FYNNEI. This CDR3 has 18 residues. V lost 1 base and J lost 0, with 18 bases in between. CDR3 protein: CASSEGKPGQRYQETQYF. The CDR3 DNA follows: TGTGCCAGCAGTGAAGGGAAGCCGGGACAACGGTACCAAGAGACCCAGTACTTC.

This chain links TRBV7-3 with TRBJ1-1; perhaps TRBD1 as D (5 bases). Trimming pared 4 bases from V and 5 bases from J, leaving 14 bases between. This CDR3 spans 14 amino acids. Germline V gene data show CDR1 as SGHTA and CDR2 as FQGTGA. The CDR3 is CASSSPPEGTEAFF. The DNA for the CDR3 is TGTGCCAGCAGCTCGCCTCCAGAGGGGACTGAAGCTTTCTTT.

This clonotype was picked up one time. The chain combines TRBV28 with TRBJ2-1, with 9 positions matching TRBD2. Looked up from germline, CDR1 is MDHEN and CDR2 is SYDVKM. This CDR3 region has 15 residues. The trim removed 5 bases at V and 9 bases at J, leaving 11 bases unmatched. CDR3 sequence: CASSTNSGSGGEQFF. CDR3 coding DNA: TGTGCCAGCAGTACCAATAGCGGGAGCGGTGGTGAGCAGTTCTTC.

The V and J genes are TRBV7-8 and TRBJ1-1; D ambiguous. The CDR3 has 15 residues. Germline values: CDR1 SGHVS, CDR2 FQNEAQ. V shed 5 bases and J shed 1 base, with 14 bases lying between them. CDR3 coding DNA: TGTGCCAGCAGCCCCTCGTACCTGTCGAACACTGAAGCTTTCTTT. It yields the protein CASSPSYLSNTEAFF.

The sample holds one count of this clonotype. The J gene is TRBJ2-1, the V gene TRBV19; the match to TRBD1 covers 7 bases. This CDR3 spans 13 amino acids. Germline V gene lookup returns CDR1 LNHDA and CDR2 SQIVND (reference sequence). J was trimmed by 5 bases and V by 9 bases; bases with no gene match: 7. For the CDR3, the DNA is TGTGCCAGCGGAAGGGGGCGGAACAATGAGCAGTTCTTC. Residues: CASGRGRNNEQFF.

This chain connects TRBV29-1 to TRBJ2-3, with a tentative D call TRBD2 (5 bases). This CDR3 has 13 amino acids. The germline CDR1 and CDR2 sequences are SQVTM and ANQGSEA. V was cut by 8 bases and J by 6 bases, with 18 bases left in between. The CDR3 region has the DNA TGCAGCCAGACTACTTCCTGGGCTGATACGCAGTATTTT. It specifies CSQTTSWADTQYF.

The CDR3 bases are TGTGCCTGGGATAGCGGGAGACCCCAAGAGACCCAGTACTTC. It is translated as CAWDSGRPQETQYF. The chain joins TRBV30 to TRBJ2-5, with TRBD2 matching 9 bases. Germline-derived CDR1 and CDR2 are GTSNPN and SVGIG (reference sequence). The CDR3 length is 14 residues. The junction had 5 bases not matched to a gene; V was cut back by 5 bases and J by 1 base.

The chain combines TRBV24-1 with TRBJ2-5; 7 positions match TRBD1. The germline V gene has CDR1 KGHDR and CDR2 SFDVKD. J was trimmed by 4 bases and V by 4 bases; bases with no gene match: 5. The CDR3 consists of 14 residues. CDR3 DNA: TGTGCCACCAGTGACCACAGGGGTGTAGAGACCCAGTACTTC. Translating gives CATSDHRGVETQYF.

The genes are TRBV7-6 and TRBJ2-5; D remains ambiguous. The V end was cut by 3 bases, the J end by 1 base, with 6 bases between. There are 13 residues in the CDR3. CDR1 SGHVS and CDR2 FNYEAQ come from the germline V gene. The CDR3 loop reads CASSFQIQETQYF. The CDR3 bases are TGTGCCAGCAGCTTTCAGATCCAAGAGACCCAGTACTTC.

The gene calls are TRBV7-9 and TRBJ1-5; 7 nucleotides agree with TRBD1. The V and J ends lost 5 bases and 0 bases, in that order; junction bases with no gene match: 4. The CDR3 length is 15 residues. Germline values: CDR1 SEHNR, CDR2 FQNEAQ (reference sequence). The CDR3 sequence: CASSKGTVSNQPQHF. As DNA, the CDR3 is TGTGCCAGCAGCAAAGGGACAGTTAGCAATCAGCCCCAGCATTTT.

This clonotype was detected once. The chain couples TRBV20-1 to TRBJ2-3; the D is unclear. Trimming left V 3 bases short and J 6 bases short, with 13 bases between. From germline, CDR1 is DFQATT and CDR2 SNEGSKA (reference sequence). The CDR3 totals 13 residues. The CDR3 coding sequence is TGCAGTGCTAGTTACGAGAGTTCCGATACGCAGTATTTT. The encoded protein is CSASYESSDTQYF.

The V call is TRBV28, the J call TRBJ2-7, with D unclear. The V end lost 5 bases, the J end lost 6 bases, and 8 bases lay between the germline ends. CDR1 is MDHEN and CDR2 is SYDVKM in the germline V gene. The CDR3 has 11 amino acids. The DNA of the CDR3 is TGTGCCAGCAGTCCTTACAGCGAGCAGTACTTC. Its translation is CASSPYSEQYF. Drawing the rest from reference TRBV28 and TRBJ2-7, the complete variable domain is DVKVTQSSRYLVKRTGEKVFLECVQDMDHENMFWYRQDPGLGLRLIYFSYDVKMKEKGDIPEGYSVSREKKERFSLILESASTNQTSMYLCASSPYSEQYFGPGTRLTVT.

CDR3 amino acids: CASSSRTVHEQYF. The CDR3, as DNA: TGTGCCAGCAGCTCGCGGACAGTACACGAGCAGTACTTC. V usage is TRBV6-2 or TRBV6-3 and J usage is TRBJ2-7; D might be TRBD1 (6 bases). V was clipped by 6 bases and J by 5 bases, with 14 bases between them. CDR1 and CDR2 (germline): MNHEY, SVGEGT. The CDR3 is 13 residues long.

The chain carries TRBV5-1 and TRBJ2-7; a possible D gene is TRBD2 (6 bases). Germline V lookup: CDR1 SGHRS, CDR2 YFSETQ. This CDR3 has 14 amino acids. V gave up 4 bases and J gave up 3 bases, with 14 bases separating them. The CDR3 sequence is CASSIWAGSYEQYF. The DNA for the CDR3 is TGCGCCAGCAGCATCTGGGCCGGGAGCTACGAGCAGTACTTC.

The chain joins TRBV20-1 to TRBJ1-5; D may be TRBD1 (5 bases). CDR3 size: 14 residues. Germline V gene sequence: CDR1 DFQATT, CDR2 SNEGSKA (reference sequence). V was shortened by 2 bases and J by 6 bases, with 14 bases between the two germline ends. Written as DNA, the CDR3 is TGCAGTGCTAGACAGGGAGGGTTGGGTCAGCCCCAGCATTTT. The encoded protein is CSARQGGLGQPQHF.

The table lists this clonotype with a count of one. This chain's CDR3 is CASSASSGRPNNEQFF. The CDR3 DNA sequence: TGTGCCAGCAGTGCTTCGAGCGGGAGACCGAACAATGAGCAGTTCTTC. The gene calls are TRBV12-3 or TRBV12-4 and TRBJ2-1; 8 nucleotides match TRBD2. CDR3 length equals 16 residues. V was pared by 5 bases and J by 5 bases, with 11 bases of the junction left unmatched.

The chain employs TRBV14 and TRBJ2-3; D gene unclear. The CDR3 consists of 12 residues. In germline, CDR1 is SGHDN, CDR2 FVKESK. The V end was cut by 3 bases, the J end by 10 bases, with 11 bases between. CDR3: CASSHSAAAQYF. In DNA form, the CDR3 reads TGTGCCAGCAGCCATAGTGCGGCGGCGCAGTATTTT.

The chain combines TRBV5-4 with TRBJ2-5, with 12 positions matching TRBD2. This CDR3 region has 18 residues. V was clipped by 4 bases and J by 1 base; unmatched bases: 11. From germline, CDR1 is SGHNT and CDR2 YYREEE (reference sequence). CDR3 loop: CASSQATSGRMSQETQYF. The CDR3 bases are TGTGCCAGCAGCCAAGCGACTAGCGGGAGAATGAGCCAAGAGACCCAGTACTTC. The full variable domain, its missing parts supplied by reference TRBV5-4 and TRBJ2-5, is ETGVTQSPTHLIKTRGQQVTLRCSSQSGHNTVSWYQQALGQGPQFIFQYYREEENGRGNFPPRFSGLQFPNYSSELNVNALELDDSALYLCASSQATSGRMSQETQYFGPGTRLLVL.

The V gene is TRBV29-1, the J gene TRBJ2-1; D tentatively fits TRBD1 or TRBD2 (6 bases each). This CDR3 is built from 15 residues. V lost 4 bases and J lost 5, with 18 bases in between. The germline gives CDR1 SQVTM, CDR2 ANQGSEA. The CDR3 bases are TGCAGCGTTGGGGGGGCCAGGTGGGGAAACAATGAGCAGTTCTTC. Its translation is CSVGGARWGNNEQFF.

The CDR3 protein is CSVEFNPASYGYTF. DNA for the CDR3: TGCAGCGTTGAATTTAACCCGGCGTCGTATGGCTACACCTTC. V is TRBV29-1 and J is TRBJ1-2, with D unclear. CDR1 is SQVTM and CDR2 is ANQGSEA in the germline V gene. The CDR3 sequence is 14 residues long. V gave up 2 bases and J gave up 5 bases, with 15 bases separating them.

This clonotype came up once. The CDR3 loop reads CSAMRLAGEGQETQYF. The CDR3 DNA reads TGCAGTGCTATGCGGCTAGCGGGAGAGGGGCAAGAGACCCAGTACTTC. V and J are TRBV20-1 and TRBJ2-5, with 10 bases matching TRBD2. CDR1 DFQATT and CDR2 SNEGSKA come from the germline V gene (reference sequence). The CDR3 is made up of 16 amino acids. Losses at the gene ends were 4 bases for V and 2 bases for J; bases not matched to a gene: 10.

The chain combines TRBV11-2 with TRBJ2-5; D perhaps matches TRBD1 (5 bases). V dropped 4 bases and J dropped 5 bases, with 11 bases sitting between them. CDR3 length: 13 residues. Germline V gives CDR1 SGHAT, CDR2 FQNNGV. The CDR3 sequence is CASSSSRAETQYF. In nucleotides, the CDR3 is TGTGCCAGCAGCTCATCCAGGGCCGAGACCCAGTACTTC.

The chain combines TRBV5-1 with TRBJ2-3; no reliable D call. Germline lookup yields CDR1 SGHRS and CDR2 YFSETQ. V was trimmed by 3 bases and J by 0 bases, leaving 11 bases between them. There are 15 residues in the CDR3. CDR3 nucleotides: TGCGCCAGCAGCTCGCACCCGAGTAGCACAGATACGCAGTATTTT. Protein sequence: CASSSHPSSTDTQYF.

A single count supports this clonotype. The genes are TRBV4-3 and TRBJ1-1; the D is unclear. Trimming took 4 bases from V and 1 from J, leaving 13 bases between them. The CDR3 sequence is 15 residues long. Germline CDR1 is LGHNA and CDR2 is YSLEER. CDR3 sequence reads: CASSLSWEENTEAFF. The CDR3 DNA reads as TGCGCCAGCAGCCTGAGCTGGGAAGAGAACACTGAAGCTTTCTTT.

This rearrangement joins TRBV6-2 or TRBV6-3 to TRBJ2-1, with D maybe TRBD2 (5 bases). Deletions cut 2 bases from V and 3 bases from J, with 14 bases between. CDR3 length: 16 residues. The germline gives CDR1 MNHEY, CDR2 SVGEGT. The CDR3 DNA follows: TGTGCCAGCAGTTACGTGGGAGCCTCCTACTACAATGAGCAGTTCTTC. Its protein is CASSYVGASYYNEQFF.

J is TRBJ2-1 and V is TRBV3-1; TRBD2 matches at 7 bases. Germline CDR1 LGHDT, CDR2 YNNKEL (reference sequence). With 5 bases clipped from V and 7 bases from J, the junction kept 11 bases outside the gene matches. The CDR3 contains 15 residues. CDR3 protein: CASSKRGETGNEQFF. The CDR3 region has the DNA TGTGCCAGCAGCAAACGGGGGGAGACCGGAAATGAGCAGTTCTTC.